This entry is about one T cell receptor (beta chain). The data belong to a study of cytomegalovirus exposure and HLA in healthy donors. The PCR contained 60 Vbeta and 13 Jbeta primers. As handled by the study authors: Later work found around 80 million unique TCR beta chains, with 9 million to 13 million shared. Libraries were prepared by immunoSEQ multiplex PCR; TCRdb keeps only in-frame clonotypes and omits some of them. The V and J calls and clone size are taken from that table; D and trimming were inferred from the DNA. Among 120,000 or so clones listed, more than 80% were seen once. V lost 0 bases and J lost 4, with 18 bases in between. This CDR3 spans 17 amino acids. Germline loops: CDR1 MGHRA, CDR2 YSYEKL.

Sample: PBMCs. The chain combines TRBV4-1 with TRBJ1-2; possibly TRBD1 for D (5 bases). The sequence came from a man aged 30-40 years in good health and CMV-seropositive. The chain's CDR3 is CASSQDVTKGLAYGYTF. The CDR3, as DNA: TGCGCCAGCAGCCAAGATGTAACGAAGGGGTTAGCCTATGGCTACACCTTC.